The 20 T cell receptor beta chains below were found in one sample sequenced in a study of sequential checkpoint blockade in melanoma. The sample's treatment: randomized to nivolumab then ipilimumab (arm A) or the reverse (arm B). Libraries were prepared by immunoSEQ multiplex PCR; TCRdb keeps only in-frame clonotypes and omits some of them. The table shows tens of thousands of clones, with more than 25% occurring only once. This specimen consisted of tumor tissue (inferred from file names), obtained from a patient given nivolumab and ipilimumab in sequence. Receptors originate from a human donor with melanoma.

This clone was detected a few times. The V gene is TRBV4-1, the J gene TRBJ1-5; D unclear. V was clipped by 0 bases and J by 1 base, with 10 bases between them. The CDR3 spans 16 residues. Germline V CDR1 and CDR2: MGHRA, YSYEKL. For the CDR3, the DNA is TGCGCCAGCAGCCAAGATCGTCTCGAGAGCAATCAGCCCCAGCATTTT. Translation gives CASSQDRLESNQPQHF.

The J gene is TRBJ1-4, the V gene TRBV6-8; D is uncertain. The CDR3 has 14 amino acids. V was clipped by 3 bases and J by 8 bases, with 13 bases between them. Looked up from germline, CDR1 is MNHGY and CDR2 is SAAAGT. In DNA form, the CDR3 reads TGTGCCAGCAGTTATAAGTCCTCCGGCGAAAAACTGTTTTTT. It translates to CASSYKSSGEKLFF.

V and J are TRBV11-3 and TRBJ1-4; TRBD1 is a possible D gene (5 bases). The ends were cut back, 5 bases at V and 7 bases at J, with 17 bases in the middle. Germline lookup yields CDR1 SGHNT and CDR2 YENEEA. This CDR3 has 15 amino acids. This chain's CDR3 is CASSGRPSRGEKLFF. CDR3 in DNA: TGTGCCAGCAGCGGAAGGCCGTCGAGGGGTGAAAAACTGTTTTTT.

This sequence joins TRBV6-8 and TRBJ2-3; TRBD1 agrees at 7 bases. CDR3 length equals 13 residues. CDR1 is MNHGY and CDR2 is SAAAGT in the germline V gene. With V trimmed by 10 bases and J by 2 bases, 6 bases remained unmatched. The CDR3 sequence: CATEDRNTDTQYF. The CDR3 DNA sequence: TGTGCCACGGAGGACAGGAACACAGATACGCAGTATTTT.

The chain links TRBV30 to TRBJ1-1; D remains ambiguous. V dropped 0 bases and J dropped 4 bases, with 18 bases sitting between them. This CDR3 is 16 amino acids long. CDR1 is GTSNPN and CDR2 is SVGIG in the germline V gene (reference sequence). CDR3 in DNA: TGTGCCTGGAGTGTAGTTCCCTTGTCGGTGGGCACTGAAGCTTTCTTT. The encoded protein is CAWSVVPLSVGTEAFF. The whole variable domain, filled in from reference TRBV30 and TRBJ1-1, reads SQTIHQWPATLVQPVGSPLSLECTVEGTSNPNLYWYRQAAGRGLQLLFYSVGIGQISSEVPQNLSASRPQDRQFILSSKKLLLSDSGFYLCAWSVVPLSVGTEAFFGQGTRLTVV.

This chain uses TRBV28 with TRBJ2-7; 7 bases fit TRBD2. The CDR3 spans 15 residues. The germline CDR1 and CDR2 sequences are MDHEN and SYDVKM. Losses at the gene ends were 5 bases for V and 5 bases for J; bases not matched to a gene: 12. The CDR3 region is CASSLRAGVNDEQYF. For the CDR3, the DNA is TGTGCCAGCAGTCTTCGCGCGGGGGTTAACGACGAGCAGTACTTC.

This chain uses TRBV18 with TRBJ1-1, with TRBD1 matching over 8 bases. This CDR3 is 13 amino acids long. V trimming: 6 bases; J trimming: 3 bases; junction bases outside the gene matches: 3. The germline V gene has CDR1 KGHSH and CDR2 LQKENI. CDR3 bases: TGTGCCAGCTCGCCGACAGGGGACACTGAAGCTTTCTTT. It translates to CASSPTGDTEAFF.

CDR3 amino acids: CAWSPLTGLDGYTF. Here the CDR3 DNA reads TGTGCCTGGAGTCCTTTGACAGGATTGGATGGCTACACCTTC. This chain uses TRBV30 with TRBJ1-2; maybe TRBD1 (6 bases). Germline V gene data show CDR1 as GTSNPN and CDR2 as SVGIG (reference sequence). This CDR3 is built from 14 residues. V was trimmed by 2 bases and J by 6 bases, leaving 16 bases between them.

This chain connects TRBV6-8 to TRBJ1-3, with TRBD1 identical over 8 bases. Trimming removed 2 bases from V and 0 bases from J; junction bases left unmatched: 6. The length of the CDR3 is 17 residues. In germline, CDR1 is MNHGY, CDR2 SAAAGT. In nucleotides, the CDR3 is TGTGCCAGCAGTTACACCAAGACAGGGGACTCTGGAAACACCATATATTTT. This gives the protein CASSYTKTGDSGNTIYF.

This clone was observed a handful of times. V and J are TRBV15 and TRBJ2-3; D possibly corresponds to TRBD2 (5 bases). The germline V gene encodes CDR1 LNHNV and CDR2 YYDKDF (reference sequence). This CDR3 contains 16 residues. V lost 0 bases and J 0 bases, leaving 10 bases between the germline ends. In DNA form, the CDR3 reads TGTGCCACCAGCAGAGATACCCGGACTAGCACAGATACGCAGTATTTT. Protein product: CATSRDTRTSTDTQYF.

The chain links TRBV19 to TRBJ2-7; TRBD2 aligns across 8 bases. Germline trimming cut 5 bases from V and 3 bases from J; bases unmatched to any gene: 6. The CDR3 consists of 14 residues. Germline V lookup: CDR1 LNHDA, CDR2 SQIVND (reference sequence). The CDR3 loop reads CASSSGLAVYEQYF. CDR3 DNA sequence: TGTGCCAGTAGTTCTGGACTAGCAGTCTACGAGCAGTACTTC.

This clone has a handful of counts. The chain joins TRBV9 to TRBJ2-4; no reliable D call. CDR1 is SGDLS and CDR2 is YYNGEE in the germline V gene. The CDR3 is made up of 13 amino acids. The V gene lost 3 bases and the J gene lost 9 bases, with 13 bases spanning the gap. For the CDR3, the DNA is TGTGCCAGCAGCGGGTCTCTCGACGGCATTCAGTACTTC. Its protein product is CASSGSLDGIQYF.

The gene calls are TRBV18 and TRBJ2-7; D is ambiguous. The CDR3 covers 13 residues. The ends were cut back, 8 bases at V and 4 bases at J, with 15 bases in the middle. Per the germline V gene, CDR1 is KGHSH and CDR2 is LQKENI. In DNA form, the CDR3 reads TGTGCCAGCCGACGCCAGAGCCTATACGAGCAGTACTTC. Protein product: CASRRQSLYEQYF. Using reference TRBV18 and TRBJ2-7 for the parts outside the CDR3, the full variable domain is NAGVMQNPRHLVRRRGQEARLRCSPMKGHSHVYWYRQLPEEGLKFMVYLQKENIIDESGMPKERFSAEFPKEGPSILRIQQVVRGDSAAYFCASRRQSLYEQYFGPGTRLTVT.

This clone was detected only a few times. CDR3: CASRNPGGSYNEQFF. CDR3 in DNA: TGTGCCAGCAGGAACCCAGGGGGATCCTACAATGAGCAGTTCTTC. The V and J genes are TRBV6-8 and TRBJ2-1; TRBD1 agrees at 7 bases. Germline CDR1 reads MNHGY; CDR2 reads SAAAGT. This CDR3 contains 15 residues. V lost 6 bases, J lost 1 base, and 6 bases stayed unmatched.

This chain links TRBV2 with TRBJ1-2; 8 nucleotides agree with TRBD1. The V gene's germline CDR1 is SNHLY and CDR2 FYNNEI. There are 12 residues in the CDR3. J was trimmed by 3 bases and V by 6 bases; bases with no gene match: 0. The CDR3 DNA reads TGTGCCAGCAGGGACAGGGACTATGGCTACACCTTC. Translation gives CASRDRDYGYTF.

Only a few counts were recorded for this clone. This rearrangement joins TRBV6-8 to TRBJ2-7, with TRBD1 matching over 10 bases. J lost 4 bases, V lost 6 bases, and 0 bases had no gene match. Germline V lookup: CDR1 MNHGY, CDR2 SAAAGT. CDR3 length equals 12 residues. In DNA form, the CDR3 reads TGTGCCAGCAGGGACAGGGGGTACGAGCAGTACTTC. This codes for CASRDRGYEQYF.

There are a few counts of this clone. The V and J genes are TRBV28 and TRBJ1-3; no definite D call. The CDR3 consists of 16 residues. V was shortened by 5 bases and J by 0 bases, with 14 bases between the two germline ends. Per germline, CDR1 MDHEN and CDR2 SYDVKM. CDR3 protein: CASSRQAIRSGNTIYF. DNA for the CDR3: TGTGCCAGCAGTAGGCAGGCAATTCGCTCTGGAAACACCATATATTTT.

The DNA for the CDR3 is TGTGCCAGCAGTCGGGGGGACTCAGGGAGCACAGATACGCAGTATTTT. Translating it yields CASSRGDSGSTDTQYF. The chain joins TRBV25-1 to TRBJ2-3; TRBD2 matches at 7 bases. There are 16 residues in the CDR3. Germline assignment: CDR1 MGHDK and CDR2 SYGVNS. The trim removed 5 bases at V and 0 bases at J, leaving 8 bases unmatched. The full variable domain, its missing parts supplied by reference TRBV25-1 and TRBJ2-3, is EADIYQTPRYLVIGTGKKITLECSQTMGHDKMYWYQQDPGMELHLIHYSYGVNSTEKGDLSSESTVSRIRTEHFPLTLESARPSHTSQYLCASSRGDSGSTDTQYFGPGTRLTVL.

The chain joins TRBV15 to TRBJ2-7; D gene uncertain. V lost 1 base and J lost 2, with 9 bases in between. CDR3 size: 14 residues. Germline-derived CDR1 and CDR2 are LNHNV and YYDKDF (reference sequence). CDR3 in amino acids: CATSRGAGTYEQYF. The CDR3 bases are TGTGCCACCAGCAGAGGGGCAGGTACCTACGAGCAGTACTTC. Full variable domain (rest looked up from reference TRBV15 and TRBJ2-7): DAMVIQNPRYQVTQFGKPVTLSCSQTLNHNVMYWYQQKSSQAPKLLFHYYDKDFNNEADTPDNFQSRRPNTSFCFLDIRSPGLGDTAMYLCATSRGAGTYEQYFGPGTRLTVT.

The chain is built from TRBV7-1 and TRBJ1-2, with D possibly matching TRBD1 (5 bases). TRBV7-1 is an open reading frame, and its role is uncertain. The CDR3 spans 14 residues. Trimming stripped 5 bases from V and 7 bases from J, with 17 bases between. In DNA, the CDR3 is TGTGCCAGCAGCCCCCTGGACACTAGAGGTGGCTACACCTTC. Residues: CASSPLDTRGGYTF.